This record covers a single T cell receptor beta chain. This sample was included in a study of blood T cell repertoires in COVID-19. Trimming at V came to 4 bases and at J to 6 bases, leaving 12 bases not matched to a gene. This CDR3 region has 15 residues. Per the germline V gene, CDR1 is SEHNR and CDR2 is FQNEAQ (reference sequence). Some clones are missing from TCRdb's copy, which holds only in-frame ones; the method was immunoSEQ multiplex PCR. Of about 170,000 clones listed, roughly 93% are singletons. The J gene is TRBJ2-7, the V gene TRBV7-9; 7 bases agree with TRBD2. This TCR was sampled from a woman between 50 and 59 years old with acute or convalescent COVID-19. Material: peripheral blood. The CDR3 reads CASSSRTRLLTEQYF. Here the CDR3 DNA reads TGTGCCAGCAGCTCTAGGACTAGGCTCCTTACCGAGCAGTACTTC.